Presented here are 19 T cell receptor beta chains from one specimen sequenced in a study of identical twins. MiXCR, applied by TCRdb to the 5' RACE reads, yields one record per CDR3 protein. The sample records fewer than 350,000 distinct CDR3 sequences, under 9% being singletons. These same records also appear under a second study, on yellow fever vaccine responses in identical twins.

The specimen sequenced was memory (CD45RO+) T cells sorted from blood. These receptors came from a young woman in good health.

This clonotype has a handful of counts. V gene TRBV2 combines with J gene TRBJ1-4; D unclear. This CDR3 comprises 13 residues. The germline V and J ends were trimmed by 7 bases and 7 bases, with 13 bases remaining between them. Germline CDR1 reads SNHLY; CDR2 reads FYNNEI. Written as DNA, the CDR3 is TGTGCCAGCAATCAGAGATCGGTTGAAAAACTGTTTTTT. Translating it yields CASNQRSVEKLFF.

A few counts support this clonotype. The genes are TRBV5-1 and TRBJ2-3, with TRBD2 matching over 8 bases. The CDR3 runs to 14 residues. Germline V gene lookup returns CDR1 SGHRS and CDR2 YFSETQ. Trimming cost V 3 bases and J 2 bases; bases outside gene matches: 2. CDR3 in amino acids: CASSSLADTDTQYF. CDR3 DNA sequence: TGCGCCAGCAGCTCACTAGCGGACACAGATACGCAGTATTTT.

This clonotype showed up just a few times. The chain combines TRBV9 with TRBJ2-5; D call uncertain. V was trimmed by 0 bases and J by 1 base, leaving 10 bases between them. The CDR3 sequence is 15 residues long. CDR1 and CDR2 from the germline V gene are SGDLS and YYNGEE. The chain's CDR3 is CASSVAAGFQETQYF. DNA for the CDR3: TGTGCCAGCAGCGTAGCGGCAGGCTTCCAAGAGACCCAGTACTTC.

This clonotype was recorded a few times. The J gene is TRBJ1-6, the V gene TRBV19; D is undetermined. CDR1 is LNHDA, CDR2 SQIVND, per germline (reference sequence). The CDR3 is 14 residues long. The germline V and J ends were trimmed by 3 bases and 0 bases, with 3 bases remaining between them. CDR3 in DNA: TGTGCCAGTAGTATCGGCTCCTATAATTCACCCCTCCACTTT. Translated, it gives CASSIGSYNSPLHF.

This clonotype has more than one count but fewer than ten. The J gene is TRBJ1-6, the V gene TRBV25-1; TRBD1 might be the D (5 bases). Per the germline V gene, CDR1 is MGHDK and CDR2 is SYGVNS. The CDR3 totals 13 residues. Between the trimmed V and J ends, which lost 4 bases and 13 bases, there was a span of 14 bases. The CDR3 coding sequence is TGTGCCAGCAGTGTAATCTCAGGGAAGCCCCTCCACTTT. Translated, it gives CASSVISGKPLHF.

The rearrangement links TRBV24-1 to TRBJ2-5; 8 bases align to TRBD2. Germline lookup yields CDR1 KGHDR and CDR2 SFDVKD. This CDR3 contains 15 residues. The J segment lost 4 bases and the V segment lost 0 bases, leaving 3 bases of the junction unmatched. CDR3 nucleotide sequence: TGTGCCACCAGTGATTTGCGGGGGGGCCTAGAGACCCAGTACTTC. Translated: CATSDLRGGLETQYF.

This clonotype was seen more than once but under ten times. V is TRBV15 and J is TRBJ2-1; possibly TRBD2 for D (6 bases). Germline lookup yields CDR1 LNHNV and CDR2 YYDKDF (reference sequence). The length of the CDR3 is 12 residues. Trimming stripped 5 bases from V and 4 bases from J, with 6 bases between. For the CDR3, the DNA is TGTGCCACCAGCGGGACTTACAATGAGCAGTTCTTC. This translates into CATSGTYNEQFF.

The chain links TRBV3-1 to TRBJ2-5; 12 bases match TRBD2. Per germline, CDR1 LGHDT and CDR2 YNNKEL (reference sequence). J was trimmed by 5 bases and V by 0 bases; bases with no gene match: 7. This CDR3 has 17 amino acids. The CDR3 nucleotides read TGTGCCAGCAGCCAAGATCCTAGCGGGAGGGCGGTGGAGACCCAGTACTTC. As protein: CASSQDPSGRAVETQYF.

This clonotype came up many times. This chain joins TRBV5-1 and TRBJ2-7; the match to TRBD1 covers 11 bases. Germline CDR1 SGHRS, CDR2 YFSETQ. The CDR3 runs 14 residues. The trim removed 7 bases at V and 7 bases at J, leaving 10 bases unmatched. The CDR3 bases are TGCGCCAGCCGCCTGGGGACAGGGGGATATGAGCAGTACTTC. This translates into CASRLGTGGYEQYF. The full variable domain, completed using reference TRBV5-1 and TRBJ2-7, is KAGVTQTPRYLIKTRGQQVTLSCSPISGHRSVSWYQQTPGQGLQFLFEYFSETQRNKGNFPGRFSGRQFSNSRSEMNVSTLELGDSALYLCASRLGTGGYEQYFGPGTRLTVT.

The chain links TRBV14 to TRBJ1-2; D not resolved. Germline CDR1 reads SGHDN; CDR2 reads FVKESK. The ends were cut back, 4 bases at V and 4 bases at J, with 16 bases in the middle. The CDR3 covers 15 residues. The CDR3 is CASSPLGTAPYGYTF. CDR3 sequence (DNA): TGTGCCAGCAGCCCCCTCGGAACAGCGCCCTATGGCTACACCTTC.

This chain connects TRBV25-1 to TRBJ2-5, with D perhaps TRBD2 (6 bases). The V and J ends lost 6 bases and 6 bases respectively, with 14 bases between them. Germline loops: CDR1 MGHDK, CDR2 SYGVNS. The CDR3 has 13 amino acids. The CDR3 reads CASSPGGAQTQYF. The CDR3 DNA is TGTGCCAGCAGCCCAGGCGGGGCTCAGACCCAGTACTTC.

This clonotype was seen a handful of times. The V gene is TRBV20-1, the J gene TRBJ2-7, with 11 bases aligning to TRBD2. Germline V gene lookup returns CDR1 DFQATT and CDR2 SNEGSKA (reference sequence). V shed 0 bases and J 2 bases; nucleotides not matched to a gene: 9. The length of the CDR3 is 17 residues. CDR3 amino acids: CSARDALLAGVPYEQYF. The CDR3 nucleotides read TGCAGTGCTAGAGACGCTCTACTAGCGGGAGTACCCTACGAGCAGTACTTC.

This clonotype was counted ten times or more. This rearrangement joins TRBV6-2 or TRBV6-3 to TRBJ2-1; D is perhaps TRBD2 (5 bases). The CDR3 length is 15 residues. The ends were cut back, 6 bases at V and 11 bases at J, with 23 bases in the middle. Germline values: CDR1 MNHEY, CDR2 SVGEGT. CDR3 region: CASSVPGNPGTKQFF. CDR3 coding DNA: TGTGCCAGCAGCGTACCGGGAAATCCCGGAACCAAGCAGTTCTTC.

This sequence joins TRBV28 and TRBJ2-7; D remains ambiguous. The CDR3 extends over 13 amino acids. CDR1 MDHEN and CDR2 SYDVKM come from the germline V gene. Deletions cut 3 bases from V and 1 base from J, with 7 bases between. The CDR3: CASSFLGSYEQYF. CDR3 nucleotide sequence: TGTGCCAGCAGTTTTCTGGGATCCTACGAGCAGTACTTC.

The rearrangement joins TRBV5-1 to TRBJ2-5, with 9 nucleotides matching TRBD1. Looked up from germline, CDR1 is SGHRS and CDR2 is YFSETQ. This CDR3 spans 16 amino acids. Trimming removed 4 bases from V and 5 bases from J; junction bases left unmatched: 12. CDR3: CASSPTGGGLWETQYF. The CDR3, as DNA: TGCGCCAGCAGCCCAACAGGGGGCGGCCTTTGGGAGACCCAGTACTTC.

In this sample, this clonotype turned up a few times. The chain recombines TRBV7-9 with TRBJ2-7; D ambiguous. V was clipped by 5 bases and J by 2 bases, with 7 bases between them. The CDR3 is 12 residues long. Germline values: CDR1 SEHNR, CDR2 FQNEAQ (reference sequence). CDR3 in amino acids: CASSQGTYEQYV. CDR3 coding DNA: TGTGCCAGCAGCCAAGGAACCTACGAGCAGTACGTC.

This clonotype was seen many times. The chain has TRBV18 and TRBJ2-7; D not certain. Germline CDR1 and CDR2: KGHSH and LQKENI. The CDR3 spans 12 residues. V was shortened by 3 bases and J by 6 bases, with 9 bases between the two germline ends. The CDR3 DNA reads as TGTGCCAGCTCACCCGATCGTTTCGAGCAGTACTTC. It is translated as CASSPDRFEQYF. Looking up the rest from reference TRBV18 and TRBJ2-7 gives the full variable domain: NAGVMQNPRHLVRRRGQEARLRCSPMKGHSHVYWYRQLPEEGLKFMVYLQKENIIDESGMPKERFSAEFPKEGPSILRIQQVVRGDSAAYFCASSPDRFEQYFGPGTRLTVT.

This clonotype appeared many times. Here the CDR3 DNA reads TGTGCCAGCAGTTTGGGACAGGATCAGCCCCAGCATTTT. Protein sequence: CASSLGQDQPQHF. The genes are TRBV12-3 or TRBV12-4 and TRBJ1-5, with 8 nucleotides matching TRBD1. With 3 bases clipped from V and 5 bases from J, the junction kept 0 bases outside the gene matches. This CDR3 has 13 residues.

This clonotype was counted many times. The V and J genes are TRBV6-5 and TRBJ2-3; D remains ambiguous. The germline V and J ends were trimmed by 0 bases and 2 bases, with 6 bases remaining between them. The germline CDR1 and CDR2 sequences are MNHEY and SVGAGI. The length of the CDR3 is 14 residues. CDR3 bases: TGTGCCAGCAGTTACTCCCCAAACACAGATACGCAGTATTTT. It specifies CASSYSPNTDTQYF.